One sample yielded the 32 T cell receptor beta chains listed below, sequenced in a study of spatial heterogeneity in lung cancer. Overall study results and limits: Counts that tracked tumor mutation counts were those of expanded intratumoral alpha and beta TCRs.

Time point noted: sample taken at primary tumor resection. MiXCR was run by TCRdb on the 5' RACE reads, yielding one entry per CDR3 protein. The sample has about 15,000 distinct CDR3 sequences; 6% to 6.5% are singletons. The antigens for these receptors are not known. The starting material was lung tumor tissue, obtained at surgery. The receptors originated from a male donor with early-stage non-small cell lung cancer.

This clonotype was detected ten times or more. The library was built for alpha chains, so this beta chain is an off-target read and its size means little. The chain carries TRBV5-6 and TRBJ1-2; D is possibly TRBD1 (5 bases). Germline lookup yields CDR1 SGHDT and CDR2 YYEEEE. The CDR3 totals 12 residues. Trimming left V 0 bases short and J 5 bases short, with 5 bases between. This chain's CDR3 is CASSLEGYGYTF. CDR3 coding DNA: TGTGCCAGCAGCTTGGAGGGGTATGGCTACACCTTC. Full variable domain (remainder filled in from reference TRBV5-6 and TRBJ1-2): DAGVTQSPTHLIKTRGQQVTLRCSPKSGHDTVSWYQQALGQGPQFIFQYYEEEERQRGNFPDRFSGHQFPNYSSELNVNALLLGDSALYLCASSLEGYGYTFGSGTRLTVV.

This clonotype was seen repeatedly, ten times or more. This beta chain was picked up by a library intended for alpha chains and is off target, so its count carries little meaning. The chain links TRBV24-1 to TRBJ2-4, with 12 positions matching TRBD1. CDR3 length: 16 residues. Trimming cost V 10 bases and J 3 bases; bases outside gene matches: 9. CDR1 KGHDR and CDR2 SFDVKD come from the germline V gene. The chain's CDR3 is CATAGTGGFDKNIQYF. CDR3 DNA sequence: TGTGCCACGGCGGGGACAGGGGGCTTTGACAAAAACATTCAGTACTTC.

The sample holds many counts of this clonotype. Being off target in a library aimed at alpha chains, this beta chain has a size of little meaning. The chain recombines TRBV27 with TRBJ2-7, with D unclear. Trimming cost V 2 bases and J 2 bases, with 10 bases left between them. CDR3 length: 14 amino acids. From germline, CDR1 is MNHEY and CDR2 SMNVEV (reference sequence). CDR3 coding DNA: TGTGCCAGCAGTTTAAAGGCTGGACCCTACGAGCAGTACTTC. Its translation is CASSLKAGPYEQYF.

Only a few counts were recorded for this clonotype. Because this beta chain is a stray read in a library intended to capture alpha chains, its abundance should not be given much weight. The chain recombines TRBV21-1 with TRBJ2-7; TRBD2 is taken as the D call from the table, unchecked against the DNA. TRBV21-1 is termed a pseudogene. The CDR3 consists of 19 residues. CDR3 bases: TGTGCCAGCAGCACCTCACGGAGCCGGGACTCCCATTTGGGCTACGAGCAGTACTTC. Translation gives CASSTSRSRDSHLGYEQYF.

This clonotype was counted between two and nine times. Within a library made for alpha chains, this beta chain is off target, and its count is uninformative. The genes are TRBV7-2 and TRBJ2-7; maybe TRBD1 (5 bases). Germline V gene sequence: CDR1 SGHTA, CDR2 FQGNSA. The length of the CDR3 is 15 residues. V lost 7 bases to trimming and J lost 0 bases, with 16 bases between them. DNA for the CDR3: TGTGCCAGCAAACGTCGCACAGGTTTCTCCTACGAGCAGTACTTC. This gives the protein CASKRRTGFSYEQYF.

This clonotype was seen ten or more times. This beta chain turned up in a library designed for alpha chains; as an off-target read, its abundance says little. The CDR3 protein is CASSDFVQGLEKLFF. The DNA for the CDR3 is TGTGCCAGCAGTGATTTCGTACAGGGCCTAGAAAAACTGTTTTTT. This sequence joins TRBV25-1 and TRBJ1-4, with a possible D match to TRBD1 (6 bases). There are 15 residues in the CDR3. V was pared by 3 bases and J by 8 bases, with 16 bases between. Germline assignment: CDR1 MGHDK and CDR2 SYGVNS.

In this sample, this clonotype turned up a few times. This beta chain appears as a stray read in a library generated for alpha chains; its size is not informative. This chain joins TRBV7-2 and TRBJ1-1, with a possible D match to TRBD1 (6 bases). V gave up 0 bases and J gave up 4 bases, with 12 bases separating them. This CDR3 contains 15 residues. Looked up from germline, CDR1 is SGHTA and CDR2 is FQGNSA. The CDR3 protein is CASSLAGGGSTEAFF. The CDR3, as DNA: TGTGCCAGCAGCTTAGCGGGGGGGGGCTCCACTGAAGCTTTCTTT. Filled out from reference TRBV7-2 and TRBJ1-1, the complete variable domain reads GAGVSQSPSNKVTEKGKDVELRCDPISGHTALYWYRQSLGQGLEFLIYFQGNSAPDKSGLPSDRFSAERTGGSVSTLTIQRTQQEDSAVYLCASSLAGGGSTEAFFGQGTRLTVV.

The sample holds a few counts of this clonotype. The library was designed around alpha chains, so this beta chain is a stray read whose abundance carries little weight. The chain employs TRBV19 and TRBJ2-3; 10 nucleotides match TRBD1. Trimming took 1 base from V and 2 from J; bases not matched to a gene: 3. The CDR3 has 16 amino acids. The V gene's germline CDR1 is LNHDA and CDR2 SQIVND (reference sequence). CDR3 in amino acids: CASSIGRQGATDTQYF. For the CDR3, the DNA is TGTGCCAGTAGTATAGGCCGACAGGGGGCCACAGATACGCAGTATTTT.

Many counts were recorded for this clonotype. This beta chain came through as a stray read in a library set up for alpha chains, and its size says little. This chain uses TRBV10-2 with TRBJ2-5; 8 positions match TRBD1. The CDR3 runs 15 residues. Germline trimming cut 2 bases from V and 4 bases from J; bases unmatched to any gene: 6. Germline CDR1 and CDR2: WSHSY and SAAADI. The CDR3 spells CASSEPDRVRETQYF. The CDR3 nucleotides are TGCGCCAGCAGTGAGCCGGACAGGGTCAGAGAGACCCAGTACTTC.

This clonotype showed up just a few times. This beta chain turned up in a library designed for alpha chains; as an off-target read, its abundance says little. The chain links TRBV18 to TRBJ1-1, with D uncertain. The CDR3 totals 14 residues. V lost 5 bases, J lost 5 bases, and 15 bases lay in between. Germline CDR1 is KGHSH and CDR2 is LQKENI. CDR3 DNA: TGTGCCAGCTCAGATTTAGGGAAATGGACTGAAGCTTTCTTT. Amino acid sequence: CASSDLGKWTEAFF.

This clonotype showed up many times. This beta chain represents an off-target read in a library built for alpha chains; its size is of limited meaning. V usage is TRBV7-9 and J usage is TRBJ1-2; perhaps TRBD1 as D (5 bases). Trimming took off 5 bases at V and 8 bases at J, with 15 bases between the two ends. CDR3 size: 13 residues. From germline, CDR1 is SEHNR and CDR2 FQNEAQ (reference sequence). DNA for the CDR3: TGTGCCAGCAGCAAAGGGACGTCTCACGGCTACACCTTC. Its protein is CASSKGTSHGYTF.

This clonotype occurred many times. A library made for alpha chains picked up this beta chain off target, so its size means little. The chain has TRBV7-2 and TRBJ1-2, with D possibly TRBD1 on 5 matching bases. Germline loops: CDR1 SGHTA, CDR2 FQGNSA. V gave up 0 bases and J gave up 4 bases, with 15 bases separating them. The CDR3 consists of 16 residues. CDR3 nucleotide sequence: TGTGCCAGCAGCTTAGCGGCAGGGAATAGGGCCTATGGCTACACCTTC. This translates into CASSLAAGNRAYGYTF.

In its sample, this clonotype was seen many times. In a library made to pick up alpha chains, this beta chain is a stray read with a size that means little. The chain uses TRBV12-3 or TRBV12-4 and TRBJ2-1; D might be TRBD2 (7 bases). The CDR3 covers 16 residues. The germline V and J ends were trimmed by 5 bases and 8 bases, with 22 bases remaining between them. The DNA for the CDR3 is TGTGCCAGCAGTGCCCAAGCCCAGGGGAGCGGGGATGAGCAGTTCTTC. Translating gives CASSAQAQGSGDEQFF.

This clonotype came up many times. As an off-target read in a library built for alpha chains, this beta chain has a frequency of little significance. The V call is TRBV28, the J call TRBJ2-7; 12 bases line up with TRBD2. Germline CDR1 is MDHEN and CDR2 is SYDVKM. The J segment lost 3 bases and the V segment lost 5 bases, leaving 8 bases of the junction unmatched. The CDR3 spans 16 residues. CDR3 residues: CASSRGLAGNNYEQYF. As DNA, the CDR3 is TGTGCCAGCAGTCGCGGACTAGCGGGAAATAACTACGAGCAGTACTTC.

This clonotype was observed many times. This beta chain is a stray read from a library made for alpha chains; its abundance is not meaningful. The rearrangement joins TRBV5-1 to TRBJ1-1, with 7 bases that match TRBD1. The length of the CDR3 is 17 residues. V was clipped by 0 bases and J by 6 bases; unmatched bases: 14. Germline CDR1 reads SGHRS; CDR2 reads YFSETQ. The CDR3 sequence: CASSLGATGTQKSEAFF. For the CDR3, the DNA is TGCGCCAGCAGCTTGGGGGCGACAGGGACCCAAAAATCTGAAGCTTTCTTT.

The table lists this clonotype with many counts. Because the library targeted alpha chains, this beta chain is an off-target read whose size means little. The V gene is TRBV20-1, the J gene TRBJ2-5; TRBD2 matches 11 bases. Losses at the gene ends were 7 bases for V and 1 base for J; bases not matched to a gene: 8. The CDR3 is 15 amino acids. Germline V lookup: CDR1 DFQATT, CDR2 SNEGSKA (reference sequence). This CDR3 is CSVFGTSGFQETQYF. DNA for the CDR3: TGCAGTGTATTCGGGACTAGCGGTTTCCAAGAGACCCAGTACTTC.

This clonotype was observed a few times. This beta chain appears as a stray read in a library generated for alpha chains; its size is not informative. The chain is built from TRBV28 and TRBJ2-5; D gene unclear. CDR3 length: 15 amino acids. V dropped 5 bases and J dropped 5 bases, with 18 bases sitting between them. Germline assignment: CDR1 MDHEN and CDR2 SYDVKM. The CDR3, as DNA: TGTGCCAGCAGTGGATACAGCACCTGGCTGGAGACCCAGTACTTC. Its protein product is CASSGYSTWLETQYF.

This clonotype appeared many times. This beta chain is a stray sequence in a library constructed for alpha chains; its clone size is not meaningful. This chain joins TRBV28 and TRBJ1-5; tentatively, D is TRBD1 (5 bases). CDR3 length equals 14 residues. V lost 2 bases to trimming and J lost 7 bases, with 12 bases between them. Per the germline V gene, CDR1 is MDHEN and CDR2 is SYDVKM. CDR3 sequence reads: CASSLTGMRQPQHF. The DNA of the CDR3 is TGTGCCAGCAGTTTAACAGGTATGAGGCAGCCCCAGCATTTT. Filled out from reference TRBV28 and TRBJ1-5, the complete variable domain reads DVKVTQSSRYLVKRTGEKVFLECVQDMDHENMFWYRQDPGLGLRLIYFSYDVKMKEKGDIPEGYSVSREKKERFSLILESASTNQTSMYLCASSLTGMRQPQHFGDGTRLSIL.

This clonotype was counted a single time. A much more abundant neighbour one base away suggests this may be a read error. This beta chain is a stray sequence in a library constructed for alpha chains; its clone size is not meaningful. The chain uses TRBV5-1 and TRBJ2-3; possibly TRBD2 for D (5 bases). This CDR3 is built from 15 residues. The V gene lost 2 bases and the J gene lost 0 bases, with 10 bases spanning the gap. Germline V gene data show CDR1 as SGHRS and CDR2 as YFSETQ. The CDR3 loop is CASSFGVSSTDTQYF. For the CDR3, the DNA is TGCGCCAGCAGCTTCGGGGTATCTAGCACAGATACGCAGTATTTT.

Details on this clonotype: Since the library was made to target alpha chains, this beta chain is a stray read and its abundance is not meaningful. J is TRBJ2-7 and V is TRBV4-1; 8 positions match TRBD2. Germline values: CDR1 MGHRA, CDR2 YSYEKL. V gave up 0 bases and J gave up 0 bases; unmatched junction bases: 10. The CDR3 length is 18 residues. The CDR3 spells CASSQDPDSGTSSYEQYF. In DNA form, the CDR3 reads TGCGCCAGCAGCCAAGATCCGGATAGCGGGACAAGCTCCTACGAGCAGTACTTC.

This clonotype was seen ten or more times. The library was prepared for alpha chains; this beta chain is a stray read, so its frequency means little. The J gene is TRBJ2-3, the V gene TRBV6-2 or TRBV6-3, with D perhaps matching TRBD1 or TRBD2 (6 bases each). Trimming took 6 bases from V and 12 from J, leaving 19 bases between them. The CDR3 loop spans 13 amino acids. Germline CDR1 and CDR2: MNHEY and SVGEGT. CDR3 DNA: TGTGCCAGCAGCTCACATCGCGGGACAAATCAGTATTTT. It yields the protein CASSSHRGTNQYF.

By its share, this clonotype is medium-sized. The library was designed around alpha chains, so this beta chain is a stray read whose abundance carries little weight. V is TRBV5-1 and J is TRBJ2-7; 9 bases match TRBD2. Trimming at V came to 4 bases and at J to 3 bases, leaving 11 bases not matched to a gene. Germline V gene sequence: CDR1 SGHRS, CDR2 YFSETQ. The CDR3 sequence is 16 residues long. The DNA of the CDR3 is TGCGCCAGCAGCCTCTCTCCTAGCGGGACGGTCTACGAGCAGTACTTC. This translates into CASSLSPSGTVYEQYF.

This clonotype showed up many times. This beta chain represents an off-target read in a library built for alpha chains; its size is of limited meaning. The chain employs TRBV20-1 and TRBJ2-7; no reliable D call. Germline V gene lookup returns CDR1 DFQATT and CDR2 SNEGSKA (reference sequence). Trimming shortened V by 6 bases and J by 2 bases, and 14 bases separated the two germline ends. The length of the CDR3 is 13 residues. CDR3 region: CSAQDGSAYEQYF. The CDR3 nucleotides read TGCAGTGCCCAAGATGGGTCAGCCTACGAGCAGTACTTC.

This clonotype came up many times. This beta chain appears as a stray read in a library generated for alpha chains; its size is not informative. In DNA, the CDR3 is TGCAGCGTCCGGACAGGGGGCGACACCGGGGAGCTGTTTTTT. It specifies CSVRTGGDTGELFF. J is TRBJ2-2 and V is TRBV29-1; 11 bases are a match to TRBD1. V shed 6 bases, J shed 3 bases, and the junction held 3 bases outside the gene matches. Per germline, CDR1 SQVTM and CDR2 ANQGSEA. This CDR3 comprises 14 residues.

Only a few counts were recorded for this clonotype. The library was built for alpha chains, so this beta chain is an off-target read and its size means little. The gene calls are TRBV9 and TRBJ2-3; TRBD2 might be the D (7 bases). The CDR3 has 16 residues. V was shortened by 3 bases and J by 3 bases, with 17 bases between the two germline ends. The germline V gene has CDR1 SGDLS and CDR2 YYNGEE. CDR3 nucleotide sequence: TGTGCCAGCAGCGGGGTCCGAGGGGGAGGGACAGATACGCAGTATTTT. Encoded protein: CASSGVRGGGTDTQYF.

This clonotype is labeled as medium-sized. The library was designed around alpha chains, so this beta chain is a stray read whose abundance carries little weight. The rearrangement uses TRBV20-1 and TRBJ1-1; D is possibly TRBD1 (6 bases). From germline, CDR1 is DFQATT and CDR2 SNEGSKA (reference sequence). The CDR3 length is 14 residues. V lost 1 base to trimming and J lost 1 base, with 10 bases between them. The CDR3 loop reads CSARVQGENTEAFF. The CDR3 DNA sequence: TGCAGTGCTAGAGTACAGGGAGAGAACACTGAAGCTTTCTTT.

In this sample, this clonotype turned up a few times. For a library built for alpha chains, this beta chain is a stray read; little rests on its size. The chain recombines TRBV9 with TRBJ2-2, with D perhaps matching TRBD1 or TRBD2 (5 bases each). V was clipped by 0 bases and J by 1 base, with 10 bases between them. This CDR3 region has 16 residues. Germline CDR1 and CDR2: SGDLS and YYNGEE. CDR3: CASSVDPGQNTGELFF. CDR3 in DNA: TGTGCCAGCAGCGTAGACCCGGGGCAGAACACCGGGGAGCTGTTTTTT.

The table lists this clonotype with many counts. Because this beta chain is a stray read in a library intended to capture alpha chains, its abundance should not be given much weight. The chain uses TRBV7-9 and TRBJ2-1; no reliable D call. V shed 2 bases and J shed 14 bases, with 10 bases lying between them. The CDR3 sequence is 11 residues long. Looked up from germline, CDR1 is SEHNR and CDR2 is FQNEAQ (reference sequence). The CDR3: CASSLTGKEFF. For the CDR3, the DNA is TGTGCCAGCAGCTTAACCGGAAAGGAGTTCTTC.

The sample holds many counts of this clonotype. Little can be read into the size of this beta chain, an off-target read in a library designed for alpha chains. The chain couples TRBV2 to TRBJ1-5; weak D call: TRBD1 (5 bases). This CDR3 comprises 14 residues. Germline V gives CDR1 SNHLY, CDR2 FYNNEI. Trimming removed 3 bases from V and 1 base from J, with 7 bases in between. The CDR3 loop is CASSETASNQPQHF. The DNA of the CDR3 is TGTGCCAGCAGTGAGACAGCCAGCAATCAGCCCCAGCATTTT.

Worth noting for this clonotype: For a library built for alpha chains, this beta chain is a stray read; little rests on its size. CDR3 nucleotides: TGCAGCGTTGAAGATACAGGGAACTACGAGCAGTACTTC. It codes for CSVEDTGNYEQYF. The chain links TRBV29-1 to TRBJ2-7; possible D gene TRBD1, 6 bases. Trimming removed 0 bases at V and 3 bases at J, with 9 bases between. This CDR3 contains 13 residues. The germline V gene has CDR1 SQVTM and CDR2 ANQGSEA.

The sample holds many counts of this clonotype. Since it is a stray read in a library aimed at alpha chains, this beta chain has a size that is not meaningful. The chain carries TRBV7-2 and TRBJ1-1; D is undetermined. The CDR3 is made up of 14 amino acids. Germline-derived CDR1 and CDR2 are SGHTA and FQGNSA. The germline V and J ends were trimmed by 0 bases and 0 bases, with 5 bases remaining between them. CDR3: CASSLASLNTEAFF. In DNA form, the CDR3 reads TGTGCCAGCAGCTTAGCCAGTCTGAACACTGAAGCTTTCTTT.

This clonotype was detected ten times or more. Because the library targeted alpha chains, this beta chain is an off-target read whose size means little. V usage is TRBV29-1 and J usage is TRBJ1-5, with 7 positions matching TRBD1. V lost 4 bases, J lost 3 bases, and 6 bases stayed unmatched. The CDR3 length is 14 residues. Germline V CDR1 and CDR2: SQVTM, ANQGSEA. In nucleotides, the CDR3 is TGCAGCGTTGGGGGGGACAGCCACAATCAGCCCCAGCATTTT. The encoded protein is CSVGGDSHNQPQHF.